A selection of T cell receptor beta chains follows, all from one sample in a study of cytomegalovirus exposure and HLA in healthy donors. The table came from immunoSEQ multiplex PCR; TCRdb's copy has only in-frame clones and leaves some out. The sample has around 190,000 clones, over 70% seen once. The specimen was PBMCs. These receptors all come from a man aged 35 to 55 in good health and CMV-seronegative. The CDR3 runs from the conserved cysteine through the conserved F or W. D genes are given only for firm matches. Where a row states a size, it is once, few, many or the class of an expanded clone; other rows omit it.

DNA,CDR3,D,J,size,V
TGTGCCAGTACTCGGGGCAATGAGCAGTTCTTC,CASTRGNEQFF,NA,TRBJ2-1,many,TRBV19
TGTGCCAGCAGCTTAGCGTTGGGACAGGGGGGCGGTGGCTACACCTTC,CASSLALGQGGGGYTF,TRBD1,TRBJ1-2,NA,TRBV7-2
TGTGCCAGTAGTAGACCTCAGGCCAACTATGGCTACACCTTC,CASSRPQANYGYTF,NA,TRBJ1-2,NA,TRBV19
TGCGCCAGCAGCCAAGATCGGGCTAGCGGGAGCGTAGGGGAGACCCAGTACTTC,CASSQDRASGSVGETQYF,TRBD2,TRBJ2-5,NA,TRBV4-3
TGTGCCAGCAGTCAGCGGGAGGGGTACGAGCAGTACTTC,CASSQREGYEQYF,TRBD2,TRBJ2-7,once,TRBV14
TGTGCCAGCAGCGGGCCGACAGGGAGATCTGGGGCCAACGTCCTGACTTTC,CASSGPTGRSGANVLTF,TRBD1,TRBJ2-6,NA,TRBV13
TGTGCCAGCAGTGACCCGGGGACAGAATATAATTCACCCCTCCACTTT,CASSDPGTEYNSPLHF,TRBD1,TRBJ1-6,NA,TRBV6-4
TGCAGCGTGGGGACAGGGGAGTACGAGCAGTACTTC,CSVGTGEYEQYF,TRBD1,TRBJ2-7,NA,TRBV29-1
TGTGCCAGCAGCGAATTCGGGACAGGGGGTTTTACATCACCCCTCCACTTT,CASSEFGTGGFTSPLHF,TRBD1,TRBJ1-6,NA,TRBV9
TGTGCCAGCAGCTCCAAGATCGGTTGGACAGATACGCAGTATTTT,CASSSKIGWTDTQYF,NA,TRBJ2-3,NA,TRBV7-2
TGTACCAGCAGCTTAAGGGAGGGGCAGTACTTC,CTSSLREGQYF,TRBD2,TRBJ2-7,NA,TRBV7-8
TGCGCCAGCAGCCACGTGGGCCGTTCTACGAACACTGAAGCTTTCTTT,CASSHVGRSTNTEAFF,NA,TRBJ1-1,few,TRBV4-1
TGTGCCAGCAGTTCCCTTGGGGGCAGGTCGGAGCAGTACTTC,CASSSLGGRSEQYF,NA,TRBJ2-7,NA,TRBV27
TGTGCCAGCAGTGAGGGGACAGGGGAGGGTGAGCAGTTCTTC,CASSEGTGEGEQFF,TRBD1,TRBJ2-1,NA,TRBV2
TGTTCCAGCAGCCAACTGATCTACGAGCAGTACTTC,CSSSQLIYEQYF,NA,TRBJ2-7,few,TRBV7-9
TGTGCCAGCAGCCCAACAGGGGGGCTCGATTGGGGCTACACCTTC,CASSPTGGLDWGYTF,TRBD1,TRBJ1-2,NA,TRBV7-3
TGTGCCAGCAGCGTAGAAGGGACAGGGCGAGAGACCCAGTACTTC,CASSVEGTGRETQYF,TRBD1,TRBJ2-5,NA,TRBV9
TGTGCCAGCAGCTTTCTTCTAGCGGGAGGGCGGCGTGAGCAGTTCTTC,CASSFLLAGGRREQFF,TRBD2,TRBJ2-1,once,TRBV7-2
TGCGCCAGCAGCCAGGGGACTAGCGGGGGCGGGGATGAGCAGTTCTTC,CASSQGTSGGGDEQFF,TRBD2,TRBJ2-1,NA,TRBV4-3
TGCGCCAGGATAATCCGGGACAGAAGGACTGAAGCTTTCTTT,CARIIRDRRTEAFF,TRBD1,TRBJ1-1,NA,TRBV10-1
TGCGCCAGCAGCTATCGGAGGACAGGGACCTACGAGCAGTACTTC,CASSYRRTGTYEQYF,TRBD1,TRBJ2-7,NA,TRBV4-1
TGTGCCAGCAGTTACGGGCCTTCCAACGATGAAAAACTGTTTTTT,CASSYGPSNDEKLFF,NA,TRBJ1-4,NA,TRBV6-5
TGTGCCAGCAGCCCGCCACAGGGAATTGCTTTCTTT,CASSPPQGIAFF,NA,TRBJ1-1,NA,TRBV7-2
TGTGCCAGCAGCTTTGGTGGGCAGGTGAGAGAGACCCAGTACTTC,CASSFGGQVRETQYF,NA,TRBJ2-5,few,TRBV7-2
TGCGCCAGCAGCTTGGCCACAGCTACCCAAGAGACCCAGTACTTC,CASSLATATQETQYF,NA,TRBJ2-5,NA,TRBV5-1
TGTGCCAGCAGCTTAGACCCCGCTGGCAACACTGAAGCTTTCTTT,CASSLDPAGNTEAFF,NA,TRBJ1-1,NA,TRBV7-9
TGTGCCAGCAGCCCACCGGGACAGCCCCAGCATTTT,CASSPPGQPQHF,NA,TRBJ1-5,once,TRBV6-6
TGCGCCAGCAGCTTTAGCACTAGCGGGAGTGAGGGCGATGAGCAGTTCTTC,CASSFSTSGSEGDEQFF,TRBD2,TRBJ2-1,NA,TRBV5-1
TGTGCCAGCAGGTCGGACAGTTCTCATCAGCCCCAGCATTTT,CASRSDSSHQPQHF,NA,TRBJ1-5,NA,TRBV2
TGTGCCACCCGGACAGGGGGCGTCTATGGCTACACCTTC,CATRTGGVYGYTF,TRBD1,TRBJ1-2,NA,TRBV27
TGTGCCAGCACCTACTCCGCGGGACAGGACGAGCAGTACTTC,CASTYSAGQDEQYF,TRBD1,TRBJ2-7,NA,TRBV7-2
TGTGCCAGCAGTGAAGTGGTCGGGGGGTTGGGTGAGCAGTTCTTC,CASSEVVGGLGEQFF,TRBD2,TRBJ2-1,NA,TRBV6-1
TGCGCCAGCAGCCCGGTGGGGGGTCCCCTGGCAGATACGCAGTATTTT,CASSPVGGPLADTQYF,NA,TRBJ2-3,NA,TRBV5-1
TGTGCCAGCAGCTGGGACTCCCAACCCTCCGAGCAGTACTTC,CASSWDSQPSEQYF,NA,TRBJ2-7,NA,TRBV5-4
TGTGCCAGCAGTCTAATGACAGCTAGCACAGATACGCAGTATTTT,CASSLMTASTDTQYF,NA,TRBJ2-3,NA,TRBV6-5
TGTGCCAGCAGTTACCGGGAAGCCCCCTACGAGCAGTACTTC,CASSYREAPYEQYF,NA,TRBJ2-7,NA,TRBV6-6
TGTGCCAGCAGCCCACGACAGGGGCTGAACATCGTCGCTGAAGCTTTCTTT,CASSPRQGLNIVAEAFF,TRBD1,TRBJ1-1,NA,TRBV7-9
TGTGCCAGCAGACCAGGACTAGCGGGGGTTCGGGGCGGGGAGCTGTTTTTT,CASRPGLAGVRGGELFF,TRBD2,TRBJ2-2,NA,TRBV11-2
TGTGCCAGCAGCTTCCCCGGGAATGAAAAACTGTTTTTT,CASSFPGNEKLFF,NA,TRBJ1-4,NA,TRBV7-9
TGTGCCAGCAGTAAGACGGGGGGAGTCGAGCAGTACTTC,CASSKTGGVEQYF,TRBD2,TRBJ2-7,NA,TRBV2
TGTGCCAGCAGTCCCCCGGGGTTTGGCTACACCTTC,CASSPPGFGYTF,NA,TRBJ1-2,NA,TRBV6-5
TGTGCCAGTAGTATGATGTGGGTGGACTACACAGATACGCAGTATTTT,CASSMMWVDYTDTQYF,NA,TRBJ2-3,NA,TRBV19
TGTGCCAGCAGTCTACCTGGAGGGCCCCAGCATTTT,CASSLPGGPQHF,NA,TRBJ1-5,NA,TRBV27
TGTGCCAGCAGTTTGGGACAGACTTTCCAAGAGACCCAGTACTTC,CASSLGQTFQETQYF,TRBD1,TRBJ2-5,NA,TRBV5-8
TGTGCCAGCAGCTTAGGGGGGACTAGCGGGGCCTACGAGCAGTACTTC,CASSLGGTSGAYEQYF,TRBD2,TRBJ2-7,NA,TRBV7-2
TGTGCCAGCAGCTCCCGGGACAGAGGTTCACCCCTCCACTTT,CASSSRDRGSPLHF,TRBD1,TRBJ1-6,NA,TRBV5-4
TGCGCCAGCAGCTTGGAGCGGGGGGCCCAAGAGACCCAGTACTTC,CASSLERGAQETQYF,TRBD2,TRBJ2-5,NA,TRBV5-1
TGTGCCAGCAGTGAACAGGGGTTAGTCACTGAAGCTTTCTTT,CASSEQGLVTEAFF,NA,TRBJ1-1,NA,TRBV6-1
TGTGCTAGTGGTCTGGAAGCCGGGATCGCCTACGAGCAGTACTTC,CASGLEAGIAYEQYF,NA,TRBJ2-7,NA,TRBV12-5
TGTGCCAGTAGTCGGACAGGCTACACCGGGGAGCTGTTTTTT,CASSRTGYTGELFF,TRBD1,TRBJ2-2,few,TRBV19